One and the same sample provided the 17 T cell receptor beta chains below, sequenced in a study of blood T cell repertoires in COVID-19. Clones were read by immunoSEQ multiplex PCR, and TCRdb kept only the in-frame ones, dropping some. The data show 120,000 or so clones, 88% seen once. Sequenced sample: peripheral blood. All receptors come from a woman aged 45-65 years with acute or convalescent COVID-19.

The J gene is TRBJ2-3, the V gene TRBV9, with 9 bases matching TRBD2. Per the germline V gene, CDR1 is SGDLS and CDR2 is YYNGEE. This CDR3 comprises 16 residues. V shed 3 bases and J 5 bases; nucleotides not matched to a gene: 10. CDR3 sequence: CASSALGGRAEDTQYF. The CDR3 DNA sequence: TGTGCCAGCAGCGCCCTAGGCGGGAGGGCCGAAGATACGCAGTATTTT.

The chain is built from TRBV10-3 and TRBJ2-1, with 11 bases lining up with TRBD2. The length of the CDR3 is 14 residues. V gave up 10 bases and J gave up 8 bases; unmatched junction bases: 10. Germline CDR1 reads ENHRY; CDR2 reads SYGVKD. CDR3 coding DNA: TGTGCCACCTCCCTAGCGGGAGGTAGGGATGAGCAGTTCTTC. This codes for CATSLAGGRDEQFF.

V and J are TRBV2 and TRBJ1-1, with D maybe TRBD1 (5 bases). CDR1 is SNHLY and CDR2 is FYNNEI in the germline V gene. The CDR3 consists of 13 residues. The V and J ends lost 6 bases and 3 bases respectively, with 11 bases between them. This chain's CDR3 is CASRLQGYTEAFF. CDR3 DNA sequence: TGTGCCAGCAGGCTCCAGGGCTACACTGAAGCTTTCTTT.

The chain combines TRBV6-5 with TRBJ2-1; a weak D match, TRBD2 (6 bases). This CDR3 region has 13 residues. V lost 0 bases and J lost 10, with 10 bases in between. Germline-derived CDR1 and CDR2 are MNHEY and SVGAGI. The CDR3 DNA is TGTGCCAGCAGTTACTCGATTAGCGGAGAGCAGTTCTTC. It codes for CASSYSISGEQFF.

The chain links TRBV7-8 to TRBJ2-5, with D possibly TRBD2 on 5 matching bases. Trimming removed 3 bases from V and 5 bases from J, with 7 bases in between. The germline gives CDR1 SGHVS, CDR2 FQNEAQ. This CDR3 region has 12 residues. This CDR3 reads CASSFQRETQYF. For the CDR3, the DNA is TGTGCCAGCAGCTTCCAGCGGGAGACCCAGTACTTC.

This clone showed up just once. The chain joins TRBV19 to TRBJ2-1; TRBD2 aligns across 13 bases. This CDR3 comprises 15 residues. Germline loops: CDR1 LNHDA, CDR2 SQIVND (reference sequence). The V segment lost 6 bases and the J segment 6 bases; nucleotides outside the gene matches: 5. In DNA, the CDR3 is TGTGCCAGTAGGCCCTGGACTAGCGGGAGCAATGAGCAGTTCTTC. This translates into CASRPWTSGSNEQFF.

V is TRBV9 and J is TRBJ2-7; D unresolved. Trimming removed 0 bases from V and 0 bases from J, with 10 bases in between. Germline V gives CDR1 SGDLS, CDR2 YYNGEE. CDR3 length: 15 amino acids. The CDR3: CASSVAAESSYEQYF. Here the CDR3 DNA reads TGTGCCAGCAGCGTAGCGGCGGAGAGCTCCTACGAGCAGTACTTC.

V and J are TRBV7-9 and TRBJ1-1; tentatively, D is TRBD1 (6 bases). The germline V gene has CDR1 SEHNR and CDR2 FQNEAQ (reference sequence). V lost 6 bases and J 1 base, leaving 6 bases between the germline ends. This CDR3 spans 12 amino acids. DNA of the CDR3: TGTGCCAGCAGGACAGGGAACACTGAAGCTTTCTTT. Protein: CASRTGNTEAFF. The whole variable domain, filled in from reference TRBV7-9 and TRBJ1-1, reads DTGVSQNPRHKITKRGQNVTFRCDPISEHNRLYWYRQTLGQGPEFLTYFQNEAQLEKSRLLSDRFSAERPKGSFSTLEIQRTEQGDSAMYLCASRTGNTEAFFGQGTRLTVV.

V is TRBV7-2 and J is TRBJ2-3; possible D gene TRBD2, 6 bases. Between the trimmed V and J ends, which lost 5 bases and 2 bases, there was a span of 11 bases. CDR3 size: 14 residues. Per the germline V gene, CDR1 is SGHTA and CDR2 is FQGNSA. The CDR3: CASSPGLSTDTQYF. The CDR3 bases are TGTGCCAGCAGCCCGGGACTCTCCACAGATACGCAGTATTTT.

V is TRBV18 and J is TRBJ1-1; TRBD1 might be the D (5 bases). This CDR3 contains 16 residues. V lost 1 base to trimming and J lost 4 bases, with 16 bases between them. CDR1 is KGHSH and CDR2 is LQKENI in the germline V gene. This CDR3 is CASSPQAVREGTEAFF. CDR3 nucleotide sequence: TGTGCCAGCTCACCACAGGCTGTCAGGGAAGGCACTGAAGCTTTCTTT.

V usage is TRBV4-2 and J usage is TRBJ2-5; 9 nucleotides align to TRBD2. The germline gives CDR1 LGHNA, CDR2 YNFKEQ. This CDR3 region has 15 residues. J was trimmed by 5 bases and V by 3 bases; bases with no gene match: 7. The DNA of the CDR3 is TGTGCCAGCAGCCAGGTAGCGGGAGCCGGGGAGACCCAGTACTTC. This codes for CASSQVAGAGETQYF.

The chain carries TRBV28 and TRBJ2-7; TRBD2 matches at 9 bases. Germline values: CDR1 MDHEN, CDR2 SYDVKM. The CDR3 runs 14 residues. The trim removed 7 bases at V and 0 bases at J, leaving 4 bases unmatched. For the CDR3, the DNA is TGTGCCAGCACCCCAGCGGGGGGCTCCTACGAGCAGTACTTC. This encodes CASTPAGGSYEQYF.

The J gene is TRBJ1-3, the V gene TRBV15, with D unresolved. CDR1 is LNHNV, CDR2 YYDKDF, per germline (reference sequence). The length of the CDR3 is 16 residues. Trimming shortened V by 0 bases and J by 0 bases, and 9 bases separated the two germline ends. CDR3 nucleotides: TGTGCCACCAGCAGAGATCACGAGTTCTCTGGAAACACCATATATTTT. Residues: CATSRDHEFSGNTIYF.

CDR3 bases: TGTGCCAGCAGCTTAGGTGGGGCCGGGTCAGATACGCAGTATTTT. Its translation: CASSLGGAGSDTQYF. This chain connects TRBV7-9 to TRBJ2-3, with D perhaps TRBD1 (5 bases). The germline V gene encodes CDR1 SEHNR and CDR2 FQNEAQ (reference sequence). Trimming shortened V by 1 base and J by 4 bases, and 12 bases separated the two germline ends. CDR3 length: 15 residues.

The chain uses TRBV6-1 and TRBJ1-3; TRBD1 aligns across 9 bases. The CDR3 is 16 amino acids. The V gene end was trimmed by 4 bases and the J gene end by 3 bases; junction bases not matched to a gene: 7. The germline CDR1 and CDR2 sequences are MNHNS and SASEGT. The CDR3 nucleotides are TGTGCCAGCAGTGGGGGACAGGGCTACCTTGGAAACACCATATATTTT. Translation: CASSGGQGYLGNTIYF.

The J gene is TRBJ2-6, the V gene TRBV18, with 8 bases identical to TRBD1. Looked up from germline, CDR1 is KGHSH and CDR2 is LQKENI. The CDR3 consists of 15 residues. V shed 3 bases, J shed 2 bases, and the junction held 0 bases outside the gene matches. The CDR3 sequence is CASSPDRAGANVLTF. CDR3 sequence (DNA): TGTGCCAGCTCACCGGACAGGGCTGGGGCCAACGTCCTGACTTTC.

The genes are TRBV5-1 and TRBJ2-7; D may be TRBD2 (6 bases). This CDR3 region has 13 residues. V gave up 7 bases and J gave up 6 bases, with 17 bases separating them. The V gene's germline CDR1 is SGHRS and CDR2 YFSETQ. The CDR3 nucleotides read TGCGCCAGCGGGCGGGGAGAGTCGGGCGAGCAGTACTTC. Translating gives CASGRGESGEQYF.